This TCR beta chain was identified during a study of cytotoxic CD8 clonotypes in ibrutinib-treated CLL. Study information: Following a median roughly 13 months of treatment, with a range of 6 to 36, response samples were taken. On average, each sample had about 250,000 productive templates and tens of thousands of productive rearrangements. Study results and limitations: Patients showed higher baseline clonality than age-matched healthy donors, and it tracked circulating CD8+ T-cell counts. A rise in clonality was seen at ibrutinib response, and a fall back toward baseline was seen at progression.

Clones were read by immunoSEQ multiplex PCR, and TCRdb kept only the in-frame ones, dropping some. The data show approximately 320,000 clones, around 66% seen once. This CDR3 spans 14 amino acids. The V and J ends lost 6 bases and 3 bases respectively, with 18 bases between them. Germline CDR1 SQVTM, CDR2 ANQGSEA. As concerns this clone: Its antigen is not known.

The sequencing used PBMCs, collected after 36 months of ibrutinib treatment. V is TRBV29-1 and J is TRBJ2-7; D possibly corresponds to TRBD2 (6 bases). This clonotype was obtained from a human donor with chronic lymphocytic leukemia. CDR3: CSVKLPAGNYEQYF. DNA for the CDR3: TGCAGCGTGAAACTTCCGGCGGGGAACTACGAGCAGTACTTC.